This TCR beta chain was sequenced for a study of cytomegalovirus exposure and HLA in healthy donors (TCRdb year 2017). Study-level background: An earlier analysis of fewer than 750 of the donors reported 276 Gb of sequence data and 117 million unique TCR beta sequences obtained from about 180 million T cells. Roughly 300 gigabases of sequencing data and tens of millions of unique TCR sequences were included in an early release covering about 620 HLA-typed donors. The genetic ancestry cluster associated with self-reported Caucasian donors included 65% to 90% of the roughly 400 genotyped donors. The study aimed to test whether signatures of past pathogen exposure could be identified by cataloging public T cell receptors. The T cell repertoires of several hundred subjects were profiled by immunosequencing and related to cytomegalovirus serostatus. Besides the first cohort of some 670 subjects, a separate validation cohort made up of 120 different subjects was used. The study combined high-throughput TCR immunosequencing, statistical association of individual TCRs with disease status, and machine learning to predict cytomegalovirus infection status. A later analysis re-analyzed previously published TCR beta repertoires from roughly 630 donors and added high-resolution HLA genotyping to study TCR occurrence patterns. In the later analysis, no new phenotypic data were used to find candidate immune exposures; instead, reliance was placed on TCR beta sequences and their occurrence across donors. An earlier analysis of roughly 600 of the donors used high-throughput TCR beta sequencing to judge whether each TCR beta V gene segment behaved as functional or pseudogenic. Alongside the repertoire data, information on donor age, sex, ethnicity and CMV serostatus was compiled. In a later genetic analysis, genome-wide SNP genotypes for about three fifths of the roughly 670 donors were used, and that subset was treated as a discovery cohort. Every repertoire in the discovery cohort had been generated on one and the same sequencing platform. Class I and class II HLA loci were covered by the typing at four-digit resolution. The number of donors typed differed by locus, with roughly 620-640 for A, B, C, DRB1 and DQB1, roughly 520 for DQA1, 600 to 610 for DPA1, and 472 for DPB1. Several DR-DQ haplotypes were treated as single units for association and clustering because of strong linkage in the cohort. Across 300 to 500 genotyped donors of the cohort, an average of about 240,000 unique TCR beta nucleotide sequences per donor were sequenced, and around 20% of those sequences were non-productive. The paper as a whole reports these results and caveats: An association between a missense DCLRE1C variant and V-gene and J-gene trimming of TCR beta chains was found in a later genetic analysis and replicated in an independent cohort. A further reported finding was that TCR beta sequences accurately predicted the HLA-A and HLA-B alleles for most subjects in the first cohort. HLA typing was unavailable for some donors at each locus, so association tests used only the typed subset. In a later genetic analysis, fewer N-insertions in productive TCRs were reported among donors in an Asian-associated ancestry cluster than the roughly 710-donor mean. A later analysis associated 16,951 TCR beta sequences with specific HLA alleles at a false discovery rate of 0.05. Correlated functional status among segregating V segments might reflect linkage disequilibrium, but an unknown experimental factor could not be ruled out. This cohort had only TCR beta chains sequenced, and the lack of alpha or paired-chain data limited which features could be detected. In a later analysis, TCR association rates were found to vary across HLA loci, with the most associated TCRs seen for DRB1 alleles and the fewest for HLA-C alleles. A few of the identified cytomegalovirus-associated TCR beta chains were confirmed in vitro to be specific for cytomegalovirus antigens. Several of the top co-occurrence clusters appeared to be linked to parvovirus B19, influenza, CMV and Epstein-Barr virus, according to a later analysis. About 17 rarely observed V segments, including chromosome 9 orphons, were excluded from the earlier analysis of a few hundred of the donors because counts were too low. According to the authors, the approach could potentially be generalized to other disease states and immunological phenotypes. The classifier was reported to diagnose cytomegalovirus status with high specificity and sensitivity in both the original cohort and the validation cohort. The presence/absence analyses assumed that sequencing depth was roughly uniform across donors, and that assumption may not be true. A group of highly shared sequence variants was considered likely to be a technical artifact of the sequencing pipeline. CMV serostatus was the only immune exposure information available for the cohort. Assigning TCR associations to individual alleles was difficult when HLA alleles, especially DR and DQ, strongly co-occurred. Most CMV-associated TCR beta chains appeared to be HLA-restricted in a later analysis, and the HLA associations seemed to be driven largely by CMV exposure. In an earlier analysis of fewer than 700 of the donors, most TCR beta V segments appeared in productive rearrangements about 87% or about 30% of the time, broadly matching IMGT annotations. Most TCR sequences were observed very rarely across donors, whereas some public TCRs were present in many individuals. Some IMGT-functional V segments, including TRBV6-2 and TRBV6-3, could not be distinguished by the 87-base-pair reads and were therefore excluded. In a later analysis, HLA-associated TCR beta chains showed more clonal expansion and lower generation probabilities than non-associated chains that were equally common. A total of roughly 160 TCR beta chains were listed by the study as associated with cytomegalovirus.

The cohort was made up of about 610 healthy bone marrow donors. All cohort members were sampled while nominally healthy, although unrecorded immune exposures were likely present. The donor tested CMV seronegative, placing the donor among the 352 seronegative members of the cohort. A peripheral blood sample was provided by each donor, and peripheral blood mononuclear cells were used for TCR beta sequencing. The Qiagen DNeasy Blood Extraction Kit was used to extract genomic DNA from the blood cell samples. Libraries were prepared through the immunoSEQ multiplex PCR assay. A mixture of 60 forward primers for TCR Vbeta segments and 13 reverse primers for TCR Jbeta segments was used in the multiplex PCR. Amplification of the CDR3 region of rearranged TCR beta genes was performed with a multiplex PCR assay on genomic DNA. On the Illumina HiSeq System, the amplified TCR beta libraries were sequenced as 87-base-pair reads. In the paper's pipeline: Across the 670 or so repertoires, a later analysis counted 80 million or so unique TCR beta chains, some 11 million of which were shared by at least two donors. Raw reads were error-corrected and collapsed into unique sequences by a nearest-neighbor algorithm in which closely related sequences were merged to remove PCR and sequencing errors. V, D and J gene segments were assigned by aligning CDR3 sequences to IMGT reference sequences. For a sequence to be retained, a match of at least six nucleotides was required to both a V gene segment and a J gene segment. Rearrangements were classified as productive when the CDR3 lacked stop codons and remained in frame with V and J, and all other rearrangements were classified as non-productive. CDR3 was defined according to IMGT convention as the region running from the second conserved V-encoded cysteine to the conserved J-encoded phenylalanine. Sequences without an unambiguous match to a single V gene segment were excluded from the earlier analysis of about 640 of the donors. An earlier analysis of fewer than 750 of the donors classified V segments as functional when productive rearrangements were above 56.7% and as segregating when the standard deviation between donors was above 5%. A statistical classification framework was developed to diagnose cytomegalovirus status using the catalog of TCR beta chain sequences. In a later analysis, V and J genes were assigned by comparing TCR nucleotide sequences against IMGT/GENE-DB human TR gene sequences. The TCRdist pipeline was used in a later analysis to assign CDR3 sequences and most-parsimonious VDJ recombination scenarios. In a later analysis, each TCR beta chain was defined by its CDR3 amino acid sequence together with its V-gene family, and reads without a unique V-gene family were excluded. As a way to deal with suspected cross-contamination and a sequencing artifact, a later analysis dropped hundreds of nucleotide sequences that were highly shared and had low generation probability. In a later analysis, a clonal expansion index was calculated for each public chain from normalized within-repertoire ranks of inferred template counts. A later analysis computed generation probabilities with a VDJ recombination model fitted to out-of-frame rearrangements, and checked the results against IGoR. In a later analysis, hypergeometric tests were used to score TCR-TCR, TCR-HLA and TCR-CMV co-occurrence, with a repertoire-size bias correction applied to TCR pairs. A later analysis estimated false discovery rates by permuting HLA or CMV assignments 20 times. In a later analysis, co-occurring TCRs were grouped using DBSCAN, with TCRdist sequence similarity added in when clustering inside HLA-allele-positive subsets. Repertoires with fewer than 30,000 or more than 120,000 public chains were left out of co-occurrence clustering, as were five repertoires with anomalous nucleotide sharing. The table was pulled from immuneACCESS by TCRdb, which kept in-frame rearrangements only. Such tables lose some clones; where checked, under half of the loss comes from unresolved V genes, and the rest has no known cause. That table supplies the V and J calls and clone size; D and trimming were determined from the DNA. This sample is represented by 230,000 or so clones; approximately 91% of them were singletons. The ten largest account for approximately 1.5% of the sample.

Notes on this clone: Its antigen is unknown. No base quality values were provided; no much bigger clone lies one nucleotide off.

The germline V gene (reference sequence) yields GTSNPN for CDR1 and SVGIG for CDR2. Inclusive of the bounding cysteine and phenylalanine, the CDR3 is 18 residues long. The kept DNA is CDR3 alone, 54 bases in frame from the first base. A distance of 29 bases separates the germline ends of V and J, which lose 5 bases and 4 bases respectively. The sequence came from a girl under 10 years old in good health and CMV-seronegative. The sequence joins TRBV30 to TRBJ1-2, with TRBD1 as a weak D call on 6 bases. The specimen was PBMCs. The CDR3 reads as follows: CAWAPRWTADRIRYGYTF. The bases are TGTGCCTGGGCACCACGGTGGACAGCCGATCGAATACGCTATGGCTACACCTTC.